This TCR beta chain was captured by sequencing in a study of glioma-infiltrating T cells. The iRepertoire nested amplicon-rescue multiplex PCR amplified TCR alpha and beta CDR3s from RNA. TCRdb independently ran MiXCR on the multiplex PCR reads; one entry per CDR3 protein. This repertoire shows 100,000 to 150,000 distinct CDR3 sequences, around 25% found once; its top ten account for 27%. The study's findings and limits: Only very few CDR3 sequences appeared in both tissue and blood.

Germline V gene sequence: CDR1 MNHEY, CDR2 SMNVEV (reference sequence). The V gene lost 8 bases and the J gene lost 4 bases, with 14 bases spanning the gap. The CDR3 length is 14 residues. Comment on this clonotype: The antigen remains undetermined.

The V and J genes are TRBV27 and TRBJ1-4; D perhaps matches TRBD1 (5 bases). The receptor's source is a human donor with low-grade glioma or glioblastoma, undergoing nonglioma brain surgery, or in good health (not recorded which). The sample taken for sequencing was glioma tissue, nonneoplastic brain tissue, or PBMCs (not recorded which). The CDR3 reads CASAGRGFNEKLFF. The CDR3, as DNA: TGTGCCAGCGCGGGACGGGGCTTTAATGAAAAACTGTTTTTT. Full variable domain (missing parts from reference TRBV27 and TRBJ1-4): EAQVTQNPRYLITVTGKKLTVTCSQNMNHEYMSWYRQDPGLGLRQIYYSMNVEVTDKGDVPEGYKVSRKEKRNFPLILESPSPNQTSLYFCASAGRGFNEKLFFGSGTQLSVL.